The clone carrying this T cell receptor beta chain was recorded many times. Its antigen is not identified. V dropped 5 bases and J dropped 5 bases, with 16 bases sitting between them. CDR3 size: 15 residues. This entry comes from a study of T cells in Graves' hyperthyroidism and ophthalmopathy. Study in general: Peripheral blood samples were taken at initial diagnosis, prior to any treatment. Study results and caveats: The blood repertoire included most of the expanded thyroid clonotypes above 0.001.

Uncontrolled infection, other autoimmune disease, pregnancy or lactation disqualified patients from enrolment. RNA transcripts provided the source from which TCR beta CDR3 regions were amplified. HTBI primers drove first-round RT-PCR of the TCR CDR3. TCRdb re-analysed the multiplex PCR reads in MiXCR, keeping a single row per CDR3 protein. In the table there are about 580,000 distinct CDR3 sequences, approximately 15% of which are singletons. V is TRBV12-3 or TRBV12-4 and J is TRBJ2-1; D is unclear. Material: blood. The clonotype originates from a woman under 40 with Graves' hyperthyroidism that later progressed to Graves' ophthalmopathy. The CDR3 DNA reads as TGTGCCAGCAGTCCCTCGTGGGTGGCCAACAATGAGCAGTTCTTC. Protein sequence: CASSPSWVANNEQFF.